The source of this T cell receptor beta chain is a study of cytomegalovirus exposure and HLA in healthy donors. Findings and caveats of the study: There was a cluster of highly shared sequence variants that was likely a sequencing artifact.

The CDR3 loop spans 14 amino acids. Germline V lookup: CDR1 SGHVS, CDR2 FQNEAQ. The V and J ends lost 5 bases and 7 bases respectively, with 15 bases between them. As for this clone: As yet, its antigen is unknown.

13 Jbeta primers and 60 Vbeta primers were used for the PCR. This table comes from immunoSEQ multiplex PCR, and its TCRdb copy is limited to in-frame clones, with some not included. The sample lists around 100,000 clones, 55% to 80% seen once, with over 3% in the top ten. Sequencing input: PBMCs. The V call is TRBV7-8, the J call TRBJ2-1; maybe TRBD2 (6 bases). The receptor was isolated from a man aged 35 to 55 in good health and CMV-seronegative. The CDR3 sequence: CASSQGGEVNEQFF. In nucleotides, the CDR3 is TGTGCCAGCAGCCAAGGAGGGGAGGTGAATGAGCAGTTCTTC.